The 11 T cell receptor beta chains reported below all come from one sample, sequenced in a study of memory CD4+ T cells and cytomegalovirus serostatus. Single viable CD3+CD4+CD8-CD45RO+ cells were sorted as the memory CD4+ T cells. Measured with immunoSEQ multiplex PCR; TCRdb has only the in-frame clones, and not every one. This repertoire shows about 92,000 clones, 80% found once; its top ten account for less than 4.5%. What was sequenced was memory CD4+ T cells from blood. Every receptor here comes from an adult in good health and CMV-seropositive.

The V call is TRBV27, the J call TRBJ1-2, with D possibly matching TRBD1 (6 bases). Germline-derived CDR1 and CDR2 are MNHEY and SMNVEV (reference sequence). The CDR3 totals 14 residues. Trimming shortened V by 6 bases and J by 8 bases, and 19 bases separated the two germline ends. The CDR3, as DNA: TGTGCCAGCAGGAGGGGGGACGGGACGTGGGGCTACACCTTC. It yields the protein CASRRGDGTWGYTF.

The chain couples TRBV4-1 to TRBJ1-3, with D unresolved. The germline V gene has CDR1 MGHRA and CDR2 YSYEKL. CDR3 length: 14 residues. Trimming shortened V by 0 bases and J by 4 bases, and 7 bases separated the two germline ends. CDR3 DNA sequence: TGCGCCAGCAGCCAAGAAGGGTTAGGAAACACCATATATTTT. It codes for CASSQEGLGNTIYF.

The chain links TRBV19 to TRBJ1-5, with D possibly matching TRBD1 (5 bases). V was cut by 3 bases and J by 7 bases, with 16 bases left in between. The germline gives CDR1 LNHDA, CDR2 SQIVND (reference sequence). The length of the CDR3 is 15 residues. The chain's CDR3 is CASSMIRVGGQPQHF. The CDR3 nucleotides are TGTGCCAGTAGTATGATCAGGGTTGGAGGCCAGCCCCAGCATTTT.

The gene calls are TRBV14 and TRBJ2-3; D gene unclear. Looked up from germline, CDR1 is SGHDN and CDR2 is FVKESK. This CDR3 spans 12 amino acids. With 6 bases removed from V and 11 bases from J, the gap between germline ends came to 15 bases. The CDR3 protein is CASSLLGQVQYF. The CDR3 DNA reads TGTGCCAGCAGTCTCTTGGGCCAAGTGCAGTATTTT.

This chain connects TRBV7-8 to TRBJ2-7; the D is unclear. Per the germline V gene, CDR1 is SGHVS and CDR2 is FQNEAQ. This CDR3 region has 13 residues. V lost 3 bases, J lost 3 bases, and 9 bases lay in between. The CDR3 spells CASSLSWVYEQYF. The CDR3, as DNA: TGTGCCAGCAGCTTGTCCTGGGTCTACGAGCAGTACTTC.

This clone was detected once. The CDR3 sequence: CASSDPAGGGTGELFF. The CDR3 DNA is TGCGCCAGCAGCGACCCAGCGGGAGGGGGGACCGGGGAGCTGTTTTTT. V is TRBV5-1 and J is TRBJ2-2; 10 positions agree with TRBD2. After removal of 4 bases from V and 5 bases from J, the junction contained 8 bases not matched to a gene. The V gene's germline CDR1 is SGHRS and CDR2 YFSETQ. The CDR3 totals 16 residues.

CDR3 coding DNA: TGTGCCAGCAGCCGAGCCACGACAGGGTTTATTATCCCTTCCTCCTACGAGCAGTACTTC. As protein: CASSRATTGFIIPSSYEQYF. V is TRBV27 and J is TRBJ2-7; 7 bases agree with TRBD1. The CDR3 extends over 20 amino acids. After removal of 6 bases from V and 0 bases from J, the junction contained 23 bases not matched to a gene. Germline V gives CDR1 MNHEY, CDR2 SMNVEV (reference sequence).

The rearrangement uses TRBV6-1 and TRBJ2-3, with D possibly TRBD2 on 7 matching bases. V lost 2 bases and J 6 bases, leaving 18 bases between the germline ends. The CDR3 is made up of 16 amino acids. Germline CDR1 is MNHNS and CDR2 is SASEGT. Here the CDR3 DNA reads TGTGCCAGCAGTGAAAGTGGGGGGGGCGCGGGTGATACGCAGTATTTT. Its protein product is CASSESGGGAGDTQYF.

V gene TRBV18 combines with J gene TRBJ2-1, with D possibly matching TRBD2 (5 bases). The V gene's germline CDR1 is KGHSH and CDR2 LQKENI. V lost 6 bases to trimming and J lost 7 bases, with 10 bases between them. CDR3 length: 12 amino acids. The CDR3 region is CASSRGWNEQFF. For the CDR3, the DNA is TGTGCCAGCTCCCGCGGGTGGAATGAGCAGTTCTTC.

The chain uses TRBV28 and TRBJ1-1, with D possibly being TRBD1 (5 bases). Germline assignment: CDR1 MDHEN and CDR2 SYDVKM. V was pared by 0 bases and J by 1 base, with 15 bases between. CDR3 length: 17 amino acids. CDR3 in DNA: TGTGCCAGCAGTTTATGGGGCTTTCGCAGGGCGAACACTGAAGCTTTCTTT. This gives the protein CASSLWGFRRANTEAFF.

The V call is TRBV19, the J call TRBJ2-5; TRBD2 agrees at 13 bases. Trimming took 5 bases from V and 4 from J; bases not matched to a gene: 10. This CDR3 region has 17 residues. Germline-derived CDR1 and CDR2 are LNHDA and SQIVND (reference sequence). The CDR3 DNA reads TGTGCCAGTAGTCTCCGACTAGCGGGAGGTGTGTCAGAGACCCAGTACTTC. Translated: CASSLRLAGGVSETQYF.